This T cell receptor (beta chain) was sequenced for a study of CD8 T cells in ankylosing spondylitis. The CDR3 has 17 residues. Trimming took 5 bases from V and 5 from J, leaving 21 bases between them. Germline CDR1 is SGHVS and CDR2 is FQNEAQ. This clonotype has at least ten counts. TCRdb reanalysed the 5' RACE reads using MiXCR and keeps one entry per CDR3 protein. Of about 240,000 distinct CDR3 sequences detected, around 10% appear once; the ten largest clones hold approximately 6.6%. The receptor was derived from a male donor with ankylosing spondylitis or in good health (not recorded which). The specimen sequenced was blood, either unsorted or a sorted T cell fraction (not recorded which). The chain couples TRBV7-8 to TRBJ2-2; D possibly corresponds to TRBD1 (6 bases). CDR3: CASSKLPGQSLTGELFF. CDR3 nucleotide sequence: TGTGCCAGCAGCAAGCTGCCAGGACAGTCCCTTACCGGGGAGCTGTTTTTT.